The 8 T cell receptor beta chains in this list originate from one sample, sequenced in a study of post-analysis software for immune sequencing data. These receptors lack a known antigen. Study findings and constraints: Patients had higher frequencies than controls of roughly 5 TRBV segments, including TRBV5-6, TRBV5-1 and TRBV20-1.

Carried by the TCR beta cDNA libraries were unique molecular identifiers. MiXCR, applied by TCRdb to the PCR reads, yields one record per CDR3 protein. The sample gives around 700,000 distinct CDR3 sequences, over 45% of which show up once; approximately 10% is in the top ten. Input material: blood. The receptors derive from a girl aged 2 to 10 with multiple sclerosis.

The chain employs TRBV20-1 and TRBJ2-5; possible D gene TRBD2, 6 bases. The CDR3 is 13 residues long. The V end was cut by 4 bases, the J end by 4 bases, with 13 bases between. CDR1 is DFQATT, CDR2 SNEGSKA, per germline (reference sequence). The CDR3 spells CSANPGAGETQYF. CDR3 coding DNA: TGCAGTGCTAACCCGGGAGCGGGAGAGACCCAGTACTTC.

This clonotype was recorded once. The chain uses TRBV20-1 and TRBJ2-7, with TRBD2 matching over 7 bases. The CDR3 length is 15 residues. Losses at the gene ends were 5 bases for V and 4 bases for J; bases not matched to a gene: 14. Germline V gives CDR1 DFQATT, CDR2 SNEGSKA (reference sequence). CDR3 DNA: TGCAGTGCTGAGACGTATGGGGGGGAGACTTACGAGCAGTACTTC. Its protein product is CSAETYGGETYEQYF.

The V and J genes are TRBV7-6 and TRBJ2-3; 9 bases fit TRBD2. Germline CDR1 reads SGHVS; CDR2 reads FNYEAQ. CDR3 length: 16 residues. V lost 5 bases and J lost 6; bases outside the gene matches: 12. DNA of the CDR3: TGTGCCAGCAGCCTCGGTGGCGGGGGGGCCGCGGATACGCAGTATTTT. Its translation: CASSLGGGGAADTQYF.

This clonotype was picked up one time. One end of the junction fails to match germline, which may point to a read error. The chain couples TRBV20-1 to TRBJ2-2; TRBD2 agrees at 11 bases. CDR1 is DFQATT and CDR2 is SNEGSKA in the germline V gene (reference sequence). The CDR3 is 16 residues long. In DNA, the CDR3 is TGCAGTGCTAGAGATCAGGGGACTAGCGGCACCGGGGAGTTGTTTTTT. The encoded protein is CSARDQGTSGTGELFF.

CDR3 sequence: CASSQVIRSLYNEQFF. In nucleotides, the CDR3 is TGTGCCAGCAGCCAAGTTATCAGGAGTTTGTACAATGAGCAGTTCTTC. V and J are TRBV3-1 and TRBJ2-1; D gene ambiguous. Germline V gene lookup returns CDR1 LGHDT and CDR2 YNNKEL (reference sequence). This CDR3 is 16 amino acids long. V lost 1 base and J lost 4, with 14 bases in between.

V and J are TRBV7-2 and TRBJ1-1; 8 positions agree with TRBD1. The V gene end was trimmed by 2 bases and the J gene end by 7 bases; junction bases not matched to a gene: 3. The CDR3 runs to 13 residues. In germline, CDR1 is SGHTA, CDR2 FQGNSA. CDR3 bases: TGTGCCAGCAGCTTATACGGGACAGGTGAAGCTTTCTTT. This sequence encodes CASSLYGTGEAFF.

This chain connects TRBV4-1 to TRBJ2-1; weak D call: TRBD2 (6 bases). Trimming removed 1 base at V and 0 bases at J, with 10 bases between. The CDR3 covers 16 residues. Germline V gene lookup returns CDR1 MGHRA and CDR2 YSYEKL. The CDR3 protein is CASSQVHGSSYNEQFF. CDR3 in DNA: TGCGCCAGCAGCCAAGTTCACGGGAGCTCCTACAATGAGCAGTTCTTC.

The gene calls are TRBV2 and TRBJ1-5; D gene unclear. The CDR3 contains 12 residues. The germline CDR1 and CDR2 sequences are SNHLY and FYNNEI. V lost 7 bases, J lost 0 bases, and 4 bases lay in between. This CDR3 is CASTDSNQPQHF. The CDR3 DNA reads TGTGCCAGCACGGATAGCAATCAGCCCCAGCATTTT.